These 17 T cell receptor beta chains came from one sample sequenced in a study of Graves' ophthalmopathy and Graves' hyperthyroidism. RNA transcripts were the source from which TCR beta CDR3 regions were amplified. RT-PCR was first run with HTBI primers, then multiplex PCR in a second round. TCRdb fed the multiplex PCR reads into MiXCR, producing one record per CDR3 protein. The table records some 750,000 distinct CDR3 sequences, 40% of them present only once. Input material: peripheral blood. The receptors here all came from an adult man with Graves' ophthalmopathy.

Ten or more counts support this clonotype. The chain employs TRBV7-9 and TRBJ1-1; D is undetermined. Between the trimmed V and J ends, which lost 5 bases and 2 bases, there was a span of 12 bases. The CDR3 spans 14 residues. CDR1 SEHNR and CDR2 FQNEAQ come from the germline V gene (reference sequence). The CDR3 DNA reads TGTGCCAGCAGCCTGAGGCGGACCAACACTGAAGCTTTCTTT. Its translation is CASSLRRTNTEAFF.

V gene TRBV5-4 combines with J gene TRBJ1-1, with D unresolved. V lost 2 bases and J lost 6, with 8 bases in between. The CDR3 consists of 12 residues. Germline V gives CDR1 SGHNT, CDR2 YYREEE (reference sequence). The CDR3 coding sequence is TGTGCCAGCAGCTTTCAAGGGCCTGAAGCTTTCTTT. Translating gives CASSFQGPEAFF.

In the case of this clonotype: One end of the junction does not line up with germline, which may come from a read error. The chain couples TRBV10-3 to TRBJ1-6; TRBD1 matches at 7 bases. CDR1 ENHRY and CDR2 SYGVKD come from the germline V gene. The CDR3 extends over 15 amino acids. The CDR3: CASSVETGMNSPLHF. CDR3 nucleotides: TGTGCCAGCAGTGTAGAGACAGGGATGAATTCACCCCTCCACTTT.

This clonotype was seen many times. The CDR3 bases are TGCGCCAGCAGCTTGATGCCGAAGGAGCCCCAGCATTTT. It encodes CASSLMPKEPQHF. The J gene is TRBJ1-5, the V gene TRBV5-1, with D unclear. This CDR3 has 13 amino acids. The V and J ends lost 1 base and 8 bases respectively, with 10 bases between them. Germline assignment: CDR1 SGHRS and CDR2 YFSETQ.

This clonotype was counted a few times. The chain carries TRBV19 and TRBJ1-2; D might be TRBD1 (6 bases). The germline V and J ends were trimmed by 5 bases and 8 bases, with 15 bases remaining between them. CDR3 size: 13 residues. Germline V gene data show CDR1 as LNHDA and CDR2 as SQIVND (reference sequence). CDR3 residues: CASSDSLRGGYTF. The CDR3 coding sequence is TGTGCCAGTAGTGACAGCCTCAGGGGCGGCTACACCTTC.

This clonotype has a count of ten or more. The chain links TRBV29-1 to TRBJ2-6; TRBD1 might be the D (6 bases). The CDR3 loop spans 15 amino acids. The V gene's germline CDR1 is SQVTM and CDR2 ANQGSEA. Deletions cut 4 bases from V and 0 bases from J, with 10 bases between. CDR3 DNA sequence: TGCAGCGTTGGACAGGATAGCTCTGGGGCCAACGTCCTGACTTTC. It translates to CSVGQDSSGANVLTF.

The V call is TRBV9, the J call TRBJ1-2; D remains unclear. The V gene's germline CDR1 is SGDLS and CDR2 YYNGEE. Trimming removed 4 bases at V and 8 bases at J, with 15 bases between. The length of the CDR3 is 13 residues. In DNA, the CDR3 is TGTGCCAGCAGCCAAGGGAGAGCGGTAGGCTACACCTTC. This encodes CASSQGRAVGYTF.

CDR3 residues: CASNRLAYEQYF. CDR3 nucleotide sequence: TGTGCCAGCAATAGACTAGCCTACGAGCAGTACTTC. The chain uses TRBV6-2 or TRBV6-3 and TRBJ2-7; possibly TRBD2 for D (6 bases). V gave up 7 bases and J gave up 2 bases, with 9 bases separating them. Germline V gene data show CDR1 as MNHEY and CDR2 as SVGEGT. The CDR3 spans 12 residues.

In this sample, this clonotype turned up a few times. The genes are TRBV7-9 and TRBJ1-1; 8 nucleotides align to TRBD1. V was pared by 6 bases and J by 1 base, with 4 bases of the junction left unmatched. The germline gives CDR1 SEHNR, CDR2 FQNEAQ (reference sequence). CDR3 length: 14 residues. The CDR3 nucleotides read TGTGCCAGCAGTGAGCAGGGGGCGAACACTGAAGCTTTCTTT. The encoded protein is CASSEQGANTEAFF. Based on the CDR3 plus reference TRBV7-9 and TRBJ1-1, the full variable domain is DTGVSQNPRHKITKRGQNVTFRCDPISEHNRLYWYRQTLGQGPEFLTYFQNEAQLEKSRLLSDRFSAERPKGSFSTLEIQRTEQGDSAMYLCASSEQGANTEAFFGQGTRLTVV.

This clonotype was seen ten or more times. The chain uses TRBV7-2 and TRBJ1-1; D is unclear. This CDR3 spans 14 amino acids. Germline loops: CDR1 SGHTA, CDR2 FQGNSA. V was cut by 1 base and J by 0 bases, with 6 bases left in between. The CDR3 here is CASSLGPMNTEAFF. The CDR3 DNA reads TGTGCCAGCAGCTTAGGACCGATGAACACTGAAGCTTTCTTT.

Details on this clonotype: A clone one base away is much larger, so this may be a read error. This sequence joins TRBV7-9 and TRBJ1-1, with 7 bases aligning to TRBD1. V lost 2 bases and J lost 6; bases outside the gene matches: 9. Germline values: CDR1 SEHNR, CDR2 FQNEAQ (reference sequence). CDR3 length equals 15 residues. The CDR3 DNA is TGTGCCAGCAGCTTATTACAGGGGCGAGAAGCTGAAGCTTTCTTT. It codes for CASSLLQGREAEAFF.

Concerning this clonotype: With a much larger clone just one base away, this may be a read error. This likely comes from a read error, as the CDR3 has no conserved phenylalanine or tryptophan at its end. This rearrangement joins TRBV7-9 to TRBJ2-5, with 7 bases matching TRBD1. The CDR3 consists of 13 residues. V lost 5 bases to trimming and J lost 3 bases; unmatched junction nucleotides: 3. Germline V gene lookup returns CDR1 SEHNR and CDR2 FQNEAQ (reference sequence). CDR3 sequence reads: CASSTGTEETQYL. As DNA, the CDR3 is TGTGCCAGCAGCACTGGGACAGAAGAGACCCAGTACCTC.

The chain recombines TRBV7-2 with TRBJ1-2; 9 bases are shared with TRBD1. The CDR3 spans 14 residues. Trimming at V came to 2 bases and at J to 10 bases, leaving 8 bases not matched to a gene. The germline V gene encodes CDR1 SGHTA and CDR2 FQGNSA. The CDR3 coding sequence is TGTGCCAGCAGCTTATACAGGGGGCATAATTTCTACACCTTC. Translated: CASSLYRGHNFYTF.

This clonotype was seen only a few times. The chain joins TRBV7-2 to TRBJ2-7; D unresolved. CDR3 length equals 12 residues. Germline lookup yields CDR1 SGHTA and CDR2 FQGNSA. Trimming stripped 1 base from V and 7 bases from J, with 8 bases between. The CDR3 reads CASSLDPWEQYF. The CDR3 coding sequence is TGTGCCAGCAGCTTAGACCCCTGGGAGCAGTACTTC.

The DNA for the CDR3 is TGCAGCGTTGTTCCGCGGGAGCTGTTTTTT. It is translated as CSVVPRELFF. The rearrangement joins TRBV29-1 to TRBJ2-2; D is undetermined. Trimming stripped 4 bases from V and 9 bases from J, with 6 bases between. CDR3 length: 10 amino acids. Germline values: CDR1 SQVTM, CDR2 ANQGSEA.

Notes on this clonotype: Likely a read error: the CDR3 ends without its conserved phenylalanine or tryptophan. The rearrangement links TRBV12-3 or TRBV12-4 to TRBJ1-1, with 9 positions matching TRBD1. The CDR3 runs to 13 residues. V shed 7 bases, J shed 4 bases, and the junction held 4 bases outside the gene matches. The CDR3 sequence is CASKRTGVTEAFL. The CDR3 region has the DNA TGTGCCAGCAAGCGGACAGGGGTCACTGAAGCTTTCCTT.

This sequence joins TRBV15 and TRBJ2-7, with 9 bases aligning to TRBD1. CDR1 and CDR2 from the germline V gene are LNHNV and YYDKDF (reference sequence). The CDR3 is 15 residues long. J gave up 5 bases and V 3 bases, and 8 bases lay outside the gene matches. The CDR3 DNA is TGTGCCACCAGCAGTCGAGGACAGGGGCTCGACGAGCAGTACTTC. The encoded protein is CATSSRGQGLDEQYF.